Listed here are 32 T cell receptor beta chains from one sample, sequenced in a study of blood T cell repertoires in COVID-19. Clones were read by immunoSEQ multiplex PCR, and TCRdb kept only the in-frame ones, dropping some. The table includes 140,000 to 150,000 clones, around 81% detected once. The sample comprised peripheral blood. These receptors came from a woman aged 50 to 60 with acute or convalescent COVID-19.

V usage is TRBV25-1 and J usage is TRBJ1-4, with a weak D call TRBD1 (6 bases). Germline CDR1 MGHDK, CDR2 SYGVNS. The CDR3 is made up of 15 amino acids. The V end was cut by 4 bases, the J end by 8 bases, with 17 bases between. The CDR3 reads CASSASGVGSEKLFF. The CDR3, as DNA: TGTGCCAGCAGTGCGTCAGGGGTGGGGAGCGAAAAACTGTTTTTT.

This chain connects TRBV7-6 to TRBJ1-2; 9 positions agree with TRBD1. The junction had 9 bases not matched to a gene; V was cut back by 0 bases and J by 7 bases. Germline V CDR1 and CDR2: SGHVS, FNYEAQ. This CDR3 is built from 16 residues. Here the CDR3 reads CASSLAPTGGQGGYTF. For the CDR3, the DNA is TGTGCCAGCAGCTTAGCACCTACAGGGGGCCAGGGTGGCTACACCTTC.

CDR3: CASSRTGAHGYTF. CDR3 in DNA: TGTGCCAGCAGCCGGACAGGGGCCCATGGCTACACCTTC. V usage is TRBV5-8 and J usage is TRBJ1-2; TRBD1 agrees at 9 bases. This CDR3 comprises 13 residues. Looked up from germline, CDR1 is SGHTS and CDR2 is YDEGEE. V trimming: 4 bases; J trimming: 6 bases; junction bases outside the gene matches: 4.

The V gene is TRBV25-1, the J gene TRBJ2-1; D is perhaps TRBD1 (6 bases). CDR3 length: 15 residues. Looked up from germline, CDR1 is MGHDK and CDR2 is SYGVNS. V lost 6 bases, J lost 5 bases, and 17 bases lay in between. CDR3 DNA sequence: TGTGCCAGCAGAGGTATTGACAGGAACAACAATGAGCAGTTCTTC. Amino acids: CASRGIDRNNNEQFF. Full variable domain (rest looked up from reference TRBV25-1 and TRBJ2-1): EADIYQTPRYLVIGTGKKITLECSQTMGHDKMYWYQQDPGMELHLIHYSYGVNSTEKGDLSSESTVSRIRTEHFPLTLESARPSHTSQYLCASRGIDRNNNEQFFGPGTRLTVL.

V and J are TRBV6-2 or TRBV6-3 and TRBJ1-1, with a tentative D call TRBD1 (5 bases). Germline-derived CDR1 and CDR2 are MNHEY and SVGEGT. This CDR3 contains 16 residues. The germline V and J ends were trimmed by 6 bases and 4 bases, with 21 bases remaining between them. CDR3 sequence reads: CASSPWGGSLSTEAFF. In DNA form, the CDR3 reads TGTGCCAGCAGCCCTTGGGGCGGATCCCTAAGCACTGAAGCTTTCTTT.

The chain carries TRBV27 and TRBJ1-1; D is possibly TRBD1 (6 bases). V was cut by 6 bases and J by 1 base, with 12 bases left in between. CDR3 length: 14 amino acids. The germline V gene encodes CDR1 MNHEY and CDR2 SMNVEV (reference sequence). CDR3 residues: CASSRQAENTEAFF. CDR3 nucleotide sequence: TGTGCCAGCAGCCGACAGGCGGAGAACACTGAAGCTTTCTTT.

The chain links TRBV7-2 to TRBJ1-3, with D unclear. Trimming removed 5 bases from V and 4 bases from J, with 21 bases in between. This CDR3 region has 17 residues. Per germline, CDR1 SGHTA and CDR2 FQGNSA. CDR3 loop: CASSAQHGGLMGNTIYF. The DNA for the CDR3 is TGTGCCAGCAGCGCCCAACATGGAGGTTTAATGGGAAACACCATATATTTT.

The gene calls are TRBV2 and TRBJ1-4, with TRBD1 as a possible D gene (6 bases). The CDR3 sequence is 15 residues long. The V end lost 5 bases, the J end lost 5 bases, and 15 bases lay between the germline ends. The germline V gene has CDR1 SNHLY and CDR2 FYNNEI. This CDR3 reads CASSLQGDLNEKLFF. CDR3 sequence (DNA): TGTGCCAGCAGTTTACAGGGCGACCTAAATGAAAAACTGTTTTTT.

J is TRBJ2-1 and V is TRBV18; 7 nucleotides match TRBD2. The CDR3 consists of 15 residues. V lost 4 bases, J lost 4 bases, and 7 bases stayed unmatched. Germline V gene data show CDR1 as KGHSH and CDR2 as LQKENI. This chain's CDR3 is CASSRAGGVYNEQFF. The CDR3 DNA is TGTGCCAGCTCACGAGCTGGGGGGGTATACAATGAGCAGTTCTTC.

V usage is TRBV5-6 and J usage is TRBJ1-2; the match to TRBD1 covers 7 bases. This CDR3 is built from 15 residues. In germline, CDR1 is SGHDT, CDR2 YYEEEE. Trimming at V came to 0 bases and at J to 6 bases, leaving 8 bases not matched to a gene. The CDR3 loop reads CASSLERGLRDGYTF. The CDR3 nucleotides are TGTGCCAGCAGCTTGGAGAGGGGGCTCCGGGATGGCTACACCTTC.

This chain uses TRBV6-5 with TRBJ1-2; D may be TRBD1 (6 bases). The CDR3 runs 12 residues. Trimming stripped 7 bases from V and 5 bases from J, with 11 bases between. Germline CDR1 MNHEY, CDR2 SVGAGI. CDR3 protein: CASTTQGYGYTF. The CDR3 coding sequence is TGTGCCAGCACCACTCAGGGGTATGGCTACACCTTC.

This chain uses TRBV3-1 (or the pseudogene TRBV3-2) with TRBJ1-6; D is possibly TRBD1 (6 bases). The V gene's germline CDR1 is LGHDT and CDR2 YNNKEL (reference sequence). The CDR3 is 15 residues long. V was trimmed by 3 bases and J by 6 bases, leaving 12 bases between them. CDR3 nucleotides: TGTGCCAGCAGCCACGAGGGGGTGGGTAATTCACCCCTCCACTTT. Its translation is CASSHEGVGNSPLHF.

The V and J genes are TRBV29-1 and TRBJ1-2; 9 bases align to TRBD1. Germline trimming cut 2 bases from V and 0 bases from J; bases unmatched to any gene: 7. Germline V gene data show CDR1 as SQVTM and CDR2 as ANQGSEA. This CDR3 is built from 16 residues. DNA for the CDR3: TGCAGCGTTGAAACCCCGGGACAGGGACCTAACTATGGCTACACCTTC. Protein sequence: CSVETPGQGPNYGYTF.

About this clone itself: The DNA is left out, because the CDR3 cannot be placed on it with certainty; the CDR3 is given as TCRdb lists it. This sequence joins TRBV2 and TRBJ2-1; TRBD2, the table's D call, was not compared with the DNA. Germline CDR1 and CDR2: SNHLY and FYNNEI. The CDR3 has 16 residues if both end residues are counted. The CDR3 loop is CASSVAGGALTSGLFF.

This clone was detected only once. The chain combines TRBV4-2 with TRBJ1-5, with D possibly being TRBD1 (5 bases). This CDR3 has 15 residues. Germline V gene sequence: CDR1 LGHNA, CDR2 YNFKEQ. Between the trimmed V and J ends, which lost 1 base and 6 bases, there was a span of 13 bases. Here the CDR3 reads CASSQAGTTIQPQHF. The CDR3, as DNA: TGTGCCAGCAGCCAAGCGGGGACTACAATTCAGCCCCAGCATTTT.

The chain carries TRBV7-2 and TRBJ1-5; no firm D call. Per germline, CDR1 SGHTA and CDR2 FQGNSA. The V and J ends lost 2 bases and 5 bases respectively, with 7 bases between them. This CDR3 region has 13 residues. The CDR3 protein is CASSLNSDQPQHF. The CDR3 nucleotides read TGTGCCAGCAGCTTAAATTCGGATCAGCCCCAGCATTTT.

The chain couples TRBV18 to TRBJ2-7; 8 bases line up with TRBD1. The ends lost 4 bases at V and 6 bases at J; junction bases unmatched: 11. The CDR3 sequence is 15 residues long. Germline lookup yields CDR1 KGHSH and CDR2 LQKENI. Here the CDR3 DNA reads TGTGCCAGCTCACGGACAGGGTTCGACTTGACCGAGCAGTACTTC. Translated: CASSRTGFDLTEQYF.

This sequence joins TRBV14 and TRBJ2-6, with TRBD2 as a possible D gene (5 bases). V shed 8 bases and J shed 0 bases, with 11 bases lying between them. This CDR3 has 15 amino acids. CDR1 and CDR2 (germline): SGHDN, FVKESK. CDR3 residues: CASGGLLSGANVLTF. DNA for the CDR3: TGTGCCAGCGGCGGACTGCTCTCTGGGGCCAACGTCCTGACTTTC.

Notes on this clone: Other DNA sequences in the sample encode the same CDR3. CDR3 protein: CASSLQGDQPQHF. CDR3 nucleotide sequence: TGTGCCAGCAGCCTACAGGGGGATCAGCCCCAGCATTTT. V gene TRBV7-2 combines with J gene TRBJ1-5; the match to TRBD1 covers 8 bases. With 5 bases clipped from V and 5 bases from J, the junction kept 2 bases outside the gene matches. Germline lookup yields CDR1 SGHTA and CDR2 FQGNSA. This CDR3 has 13 residues.

A few counts support this clone. The V call is TRBV3-1 (or the pseudogene TRBV3-2), the J call TRBJ2-1; 12 bases agree with TRBD2. Germline trimming cut 5 bases from V and 4 bases from J; bases unmatched to any gene: 6. Germline loops: CDR1 LGHDT, CDR2 YNNKEL (reference sequence). The CDR3 runs to 16 residues. CDR3 region: CASSFLAGGRYNEQFF. In DNA form, the CDR3 reads TGTGCCAGCAGCTTCCTAGCGGGGGGGCGGTACAATGAGCAGTTCTTC.

This clone occurred a few times. The genes are TRBV19 and TRBJ2-2, with D maybe TRBD2 (6 bases). This CDR3 contains 15 residues. CDR1 is LNHDA and CDR2 is SQIVND in the germline V gene (reference sequence). Trimming removed 3 bases from V and 8 bases from J, with 16 bases in between. CDR3 DNA sequence: TGTGCCAGTAGTATGGCGGCCGGGGGTGCTGGGGAGCTGTTTTTT. Translated: CASSMAAGGAGELFF. Supplemented by reference TRBV19 and TRBJ2-2, the full variable domain reads DGGITQSPKYLFRKEGQNVTLSCEQNLNHDAMYWYRQDPGQGLRLIYYSQIVNDFQKGDIAEGYSVSREKKESFPLTVTSAQKNPTAFYLCASSMAAGGAGELFFGEGSRLTVL.

The chain carries TRBV6-5 and TRBJ1-1; tentative D call: TRBD1 (5 bases). CDR1 and CDR2 (germline): MNHEY, SVGAGI. V shed 5 bases and J shed 4 bases, with 14 bases lying between them. The CDR3 spans 14 residues. The CDR3 nucleotides are TGTGCCAGCAGTCTTACCGGAAGGGGCACTGAAGCTTTCTTT. This encodes CASSLTGRGTEAFF.

The chain combines TRBV6-1 with TRBJ2-2, with 7 bases identical to TRBD2. This CDR3 comprises 13 residues. Germline trimming cut 2 bases from V and 7 bases from J; bases unmatched to any gene: 1. The germline V gene has CDR1 MNHNS and CDR2 SASEGT. The CDR3 DNA reads TGTGCCAGCAGTGAAAGCGGGAACGGGGAGCTGTTTTTT. Translation gives CASSESGNGELFF.

This chain connects TRBV10-2 to TRBJ2-7; 8 nucleotides agree with TRBD1. With V trimmed by 3 bases and J by 0 bases, 1 base remained unmatched. Per germline, CDR1 WSHSY and CDR2 SAAADI. The CDR3 covers 14 residues. This chain's CDR3 is CASSEQGDSYEQYF. CDR3 coding DNA: TGCGCCAGCAGTGAACAGGGGGACTCCTACGAGCAGTACTTC.

This clone came up once. The chain employs TRBV5-1 and TRBJ2-2; 8 positions agree with TRBD1. Germline lookup yields CDR1 SGHRS and CDR2 YFSETQ. This CDR3 comprises 17 residues. The V gene end was trimmed by 0 bases and the J gene end by 7 bases; junction bases not matched to a gene: 11. The CDR3 region is CASSLAGGATGNGELFF. Here the CDR3 DNA reads TGCGCCAGCAGCTTGGCAGGGGGCGCAACGGGGAACGGGGAGCTGTTTTTT.

V gene TRBV9 combines with J gene TRBJ2-1, with 9 bases matching TRBD1. J was trimmed by 5 bases and V by 0 bases; bases with no gene match: 0. This CDR3 has 14 amino acids. CDR1 is SGDLS, CDR2 YYNGEE, per germline. The CDR3 loop reads CASSVGQGDNEQFF. In DNA, the CDR3 is TGTGCCAGCAGCGTAGGACAGGGGGACAATGAGCAGTTCTTC.

This rearrangement joins TRBV9 to TRBJ1-1; D call uncertain. Looked up from germline, CDR1 is SGDLS and CDR2 is YYNGEE. This CDR3 is built from 15 residues. Trimming shortened V by 0 bases and J by 4 bases, and 13 bases separated the two germline ends. CDR3 residues: CASSVGQADFTEAFF. The CDR3 DNA reads as TGTGCCAGCAGCGTAGGGCAGGCAGATTTCACTGAAGCTTTCTTT.

This clone was observed a few times. The rearrangement links TRBV10-3 to TRBJ2-7, with TRBD1 matching over 9 bases. This CDR3 comprises 17 residues. With 6 bases clipped from V and 3 bases from J, the junction kept 15 bases outside the gene matches. Germline V gives CDR1 ENHRY, CDR2 SYGVKD. The CDR3 bases are TGTGCCATCAGGTCGACAGGGGGGCCGACTACAAACTACGAGCAGTACTTC. Its translation is CAIRSTGGPTTNYEQYF.

This chain joins TRBV7-7 and TRBJ1-4, with D perhaps TRBD1 (6 bases). The CDR3 spans 14 residues. The germline gives CDR1 SSHAT, CDR2 FNYEAQ (reference sequence). Trimming removed 5 bases from V and 6 bases from J, with 13 bases in between. The CDR3 nucleotides are TGTGCCAGCAGCCCCGGGGGGCTGGATGAAAAACTGTTTTTT. It yields the protein CASSPGGLDEKLFF.

This clone occurred a few times. The CDR3 sequence: CASRGLSDEQFF. The CDR3, as DNA: TGTGCCAGCAGGGGGCTAAGCGATGAGCAGTTCTTC. This rearrangement joins TRBV2 to TRBJ2-1, with D possibly being TRBD1 (5 bases). Germline values: CDR1 SNHLY, CDR2 FYNNEI. The CDR3 is 12 residues long. Trimming took 6 bases from V and 8 from J, leaving 11 bases between them.

This chain uses TRBV10-2 with TRBJ1-2; TRBD1 aligns across 11 bases. The CDR3 totals 14 residues. Germline assignment: CDR1 WSHSY and CDR2 SAAADI. With 7 bases clipped from V and 9 bases from J, the junction kept 10 bases outside the gene matches. This chain's CDR3 is CASKAAGTGGRYTF. The CDR3 DNA follows: TGCGCCAGCAAAGCCGCCGGGACAGGGGGTCGCTACACCTTC.

The gene calls are TRBV6-5 and TRBJ1-6, with 8 bases fitting TRBD1. This CDR3 contains 16 residues. Germline V gives CDR1 MNHEY, CDR2 SVGAGI. V was pared by 3 bases and J by 5 bases, with 6 bases of the junction left unmatched. The CDR3 spells CASSYNGQGDNSPLHF. The CDR3 DNA sequence: TGTGCCAGCAGTTATAATGGACAGGGAGATAATTCACCCCTCCACTTT.